One and the same sample provided the 13 T cell receptor beta chains below, sequenced in a study of CD8 T cells in Susac syndrome. Random hexamers were used to reverse transcribe the RNA input (about 0.5 to 1 ug). TCRdb independently ran MiXCR on the immunoSEQ multiplex PCR reads; one entry per CDR3 protein. Here the sample spans 80,000 to 95,000 distinct CDR3 sequences, 94% being singletons. The sequenced sample consisted of CD8+ T cells from PBMCs. The source of these receptors is a human donor with Susac syndrome.

The chain recombines TRBV3-1 with TRBJ2-2, with 7 bases fitting TRBD2. The length of the CDR3 is 18 residues. Per the germline V gene, CDR1 is LGHDT and CDR2 is YNNKEL (reference sequence). After removal of 1 base from V and 4 bases from J, the junction contained 12 bases not matched to a gene. The CDR3 nucleotides read TGTGCCAGCAGCCAAGGCGGGGGATGGTCCCAGGGCACCGGGGAGCTGTTTTTT. Amino acid sequence: CASSQGGGWSQGTGELFF.

This chain joins TRBV29-1 and TRBJ2-1, with a weak D call TRBD2 (5 bases). The germline V and J ends were trimmed by 7 bases and 3 bases, with 10 bases remaining between them. CDR1 and CDR2 from the germline V gene are SQVTM and ANQGSEA. The CDR3 sequence is 12 residues long. CDR3 residues: CSAHSDYNEQFF. The CDR3 region has the DNA TGCAGCGCCCATAGCGACTACAATGAGCAGTTCTTC.

The CDR3 loop reads CSARLYGLGETQYF. The CDR3, as DNA: TGCAGTGCTAGGTTATATGGGCTTGGGGAGACCCAGTACTTC. The chain couples TRBV20-1 to TRBJ2-5; D unresolved. V was shortened by 3 bases and J by 5 bases, with 16 bases between the two germline ends. The CDR3 length is 14 residues. The germline V gene encodes CDR1 DFQATT and CDR2 SNEGSKA (reference sequence).

The V and J genes are TRBV14 and TRBJ2-5; D may be TRBD2 (5 bases). The V gene's germline CDR1 is SGHDN and CDR2 FVKESK. V was clipped by 1 base and J by 5 bases, with 8 bases between them. The CDR3 is 13 residues long. CDR3 protein: CASSQVIAETQYF. CDR3 bases: TGTGCCAGCAGCCAAGTAATAGCGGAGACCCAGTACTTC.

This clonotype was counted once. V and J are TRBV19 and TRBJ2-1; possible D gene TRBD1, 6 bases. Germline CDR1 LNHDA, CDR2 SQIVND (reference sequence). The CDR3 has 15 residues. Trimming pared 6 bases from V and 0 bases from J, leaving 12 bases between. CDR3 loop: CASSYRDGSYNEQFF. The CDR3 DNA follows: TGTGCCAGTAGCTACAGGGACGGCTCCTACAATGAGCAGTTCTTC.

A single count supports this clonotype. This chain connects TRBV4-2 to TRBJ2-7; D unresolved. The V gene's germline CDR1 is LGHNA and CDR2 YNFKEQ. The CDR3 has 18 amino acids. V gave up 0 bases and J gave up 1 base, with 19 bases separating them. The CDR3 DNA sequence: TGTGCCAGCAGCCAAGATTACTCCTTGCAGGACCTATCCTACGAGCAGTACTTC. Its protein product is CASSQDYSLQDLSYEQYF.

The J gene is TRBJ2-5, the V gene TRBV6-5; 11 positions agree with TRBD1. J was trimmed by 4 bases and V by 4 bases; bases with no gene match: 2. Germline values: CDR1 MNHEY, CDR2 SVGAGI. CDR3 length equals 14 residues. The CDR3 here is CASSWTGGVETQYF. The CDR3 DNA is TGTGCCAGCAGTTGGACAGGGGGCGTAGAGACCCAGTACTTC.

This rearrangement joins TRBV2 to TRBJ2-7; TRBD1 aligns across 7 bases. Germline V gene lookup returns CDR1 SNHLY and CDR2 FYNNEI. Unmatched junction bases numbered 4, after V lost 2 bases and J lost 0 bases. This CDR3 spans 15 amino acids. The CDR3 DNA reads as TGTGCCAGCAGTGAACCGGGACAGAGCTCCTACGAGCAGTACTTC. Protein sequence: CASSEPGQSSYEQYF.

The chain carries TRBV5-6 and TRBJ1-1; D perhaps matches TRBD1 (5 bases). The CDR3 consists of 16 residues. V lost 4 bases to trimming and J lost 5 bases, with 21 bases between them. Germline loops: CDR1 SGHDT, CDR2 YYEEEE. CDR3 residues: CASSLTSSGFGTEAFF. The CDR3, as DNA: TGTGCCAGCAGCCTGACCTCCTCAGGGTTTGGGACTGAAGCTTTCTTT.

J is TRBJ2-7 and V is TRBV7-9; D is unclear. Germline CDR1 and CDR2: SEHNR and FQNEAQ (reference sequence). Trimming removed 2 bases from V and 2 bases from J, with 16 bases in between. The CDR3 loop spans 16 amino acids. The CDR3 sequence: CASSLSGSYSTYEQYF. The CDR3 bases are TGTGCCAGCAGCTTAAGTGGTTCGTACAGCACCTACGAGCAGTACTTC.

The chain has TRBV6-1 and TRBJ2-7, with D possibly TRBD1 on 6 matching bases. V was pared by 2 bases and J by 2 bases, with 16 bases between. The CDR3 sequence is 16 residues long. Germline V lookup: CDR1 MNHNS, CDR2 SASEGT. CDR3 nucleotide sequence: TGTGCCAGCAGTGAACTTGGAGAGGGGGTGGCCTACGAGCAGTACTTC. Protein product: CASSELGEGVAYEQYF.

The CDR3 sequence: CAWSRGPEGYTF. DNA for the CDR3: TGTGCCTGGAGCCGAGGCCCGGAAGGCTACACCTTC. The rearrangement joins TRBV30 to TRBJ1-2, with unresolved D. CDR1 GTSNPN and CDR2 SVGIG come from the germline V gene (reference sequence). The ends were cut back, 3 bases at V and 8 bases at J, with 13 bases in the middle. CDR3 length: 12 residues.

This clonotype was counted once. J is TRBJ1-1 and V is TRBV25-1, with 8 positions matching TRBD1. Germline CDR1 is MGHDK and CDR2 is SYGVNS. CDR3 size: 14 residues. V was pared by 6 bases and J by 0 bases, with 3 bases of the junction left unmatched. CDR3 protein: CASSRQGLNTEAFF. The CDR3, as DNA: TGTGCCAGCAGCCGACAGGGGTTGAACACTGAAGCTTTCTTT.